Listed here are 9 T cell receptor beta chains from one sample, sequenced in a study of CXCR3-negative and CXCR3-positive naive CD8 T cells. The libraries of TRB cDNA were constructed through 5' RACE using UMI labels. Each CDR3 protein gets one entry in TCRdb, which reprocessed the 5' RACE reads and gives no DNA. The table lists about 120,000 distinct CDR3 sequences. The source material was naive CXCR3- CD8+ T cells from blood. Stated subset: CD45RO-CCR7+CD27+CD95- naive CD8+ T cells lacking CXCR3 (TNR3-). The receptor source for this set is a human donor in good health. Some clones in this sample may be carry-over from other donors' samples.

CDR3 protein: CATSPRAGITYEQYF. The chain links TRBV15 to TRBJ2-7; TCRdb names TRBD1, which stays unverified in the absence of DNA. The CDR3 loop spans 15 amino acids. Germline lookup yields CDR1 LNHNV and CDR2 YYDKDF (reference sequence).

J is TRBJ2-5 and V is TRBV5-6; TCRdb designates TRBD1, a call that cannot be tested without DNA. This CDR3 has 16 amino acids. Germline CDR1 is SGHDT and CDR2 is YYEEEE. The CDR3 loop reads CASSLQQGTGRETQYF.

The chain uses TRBV29-1 and TRBJ1-1; lacking DNA, the TRBD1 call made by TCRdb goes unchecked. The CDR3 sequence is 13 residues long. CDR1 is SQVTM and CDR2 is ANQGSEA in the germline V gene. CDR3 in amino acids: CSVDVGANTEAFF. Together with reference TRBV29-1 and TRBJ1-1, the CDR3 gives the full variable domain: SAVISQKPSRDICQRGTSLTIQCQVDSQVTMMFWYRQQPGQSLTLIATANQGSEATYESGFVIDKFPISRPNLTFSTLTVSNMSPEDSSIYLCSVDVGANTEAFFGQGTRLTVV.

This chain uses TRBV11-2 with TRBJ2-2. The length of the CDR3 is 18 residues. Germline V gene lookup returns CDR1 SGHAT and CDR2 FQNNGV. The CDR3 here is CASSLDPYLDGNTGELFF.

The rearrangement uses TRBV27 and TRBJ1-2. The germline V gene encodes CDR1 MNHEY and CDR2 SMNVEV (reference sequence). This CDR3 spans 13 amino acids. Here the CDR3 reads CASSRGGNYGYTF.

This chain's CDR3 is CASTDPTGGNEQFF. V and J are TRBV6-6 and TRBJ2-1; absent DNA, TCRdb's TRBD1 call cannot be checked. Per germline, CDR1 MNHNY and CDR2 SVGAGI (reference sequence). This CDR3 is 14 amino acids long.

This sequence joins TRBV19 and TRBJ2-3. CDR3 size: 17 residues. Germline loops: CDR1 LNHDA, CDR2 SQIVND (reference sequence). CDR3 sequence: CASSIDLELSYTDTQYF.

This rearrangement joins TRBV29-1 to TRBJ2-7; TCRdb picks TRBD2, but there is no DNA to check that call. Per germline, CDR1 SQVTM and CDR2 ANQGSEA. This CDR3 is built from 14 residues. This CDR3 reads CSVEDQSGGAWQYF.

The V call is TRBV6-1, the J call TRBJ2-1; TCRdb names TRBD1, which stays unverified in the absence of DNA. CDR3 size: 14 residues. From germline, CDR1 is MNHNS and CDR2 SASEGT. The CDR3 sequence is CASSDRGHSNEQFF.